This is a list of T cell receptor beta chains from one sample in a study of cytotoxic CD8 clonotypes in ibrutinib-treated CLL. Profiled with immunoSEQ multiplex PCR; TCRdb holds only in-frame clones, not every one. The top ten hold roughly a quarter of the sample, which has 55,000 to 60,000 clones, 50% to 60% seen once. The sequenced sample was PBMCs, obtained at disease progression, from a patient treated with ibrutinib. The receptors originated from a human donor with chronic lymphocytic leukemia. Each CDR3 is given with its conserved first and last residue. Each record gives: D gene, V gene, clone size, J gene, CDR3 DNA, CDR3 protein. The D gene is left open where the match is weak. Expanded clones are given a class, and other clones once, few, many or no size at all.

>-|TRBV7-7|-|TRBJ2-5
TGTGCCAGCAGCGGGACGGGACAAGAGACCCAGTACTTC
CASSGTGQETQYF
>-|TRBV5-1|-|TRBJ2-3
TGCGCCAGCAGCTCCAGCGGTTCCACAGATACGCAGTATTTT
CASSSSGSTDTQYF
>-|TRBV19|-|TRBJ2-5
TGTGCCAGTAGGGCACAGGGTCGACCGCAAGAGACCCAGTACTTC
CASRAQGRPQETQYF
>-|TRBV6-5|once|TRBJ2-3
TGTGCCAGCCAACCAGACTATTCCAGGACAGATACGCAGTATTTT
CASQPDYSRTDTQYF
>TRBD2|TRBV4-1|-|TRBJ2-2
TGCGCCAGCAGCCAAGGTCCCGGACTAGCGGTTACCGGGGAGCTGTTTTTT
CASSQGPGLAVTGELFF
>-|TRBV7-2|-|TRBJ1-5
TGTGCCAGCAGCTTAGAAGAAATCCAGCCCCAGCATTTT
CASSLEEIQPQHF
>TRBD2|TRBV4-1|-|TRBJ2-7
TGCGCCAGCAGCCAAGGGACTAGCTCCTACGAGCAGTACTTC
CASSQGTSSYEQYF
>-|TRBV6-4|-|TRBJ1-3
TGTGCCACCGCGACCAGCCATGGAAACACCATATATTTT
CATATSHGNTIYF
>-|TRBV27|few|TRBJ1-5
TGTGCCAGCAGTGACCAGGGATTCGGTCAGCCCCAGCATTTT
CASSDQGFGQPQHF
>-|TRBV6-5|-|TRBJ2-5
TGTGCCAGCAGTCAGGGGAGGGAGACCCAGTACTTC
CASSQGRETQYF
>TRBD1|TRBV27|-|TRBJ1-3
TGTGCCAGCAGTTTGTCGTACAGGGGAGAAAACACCATATATTTT
CASSLSYRGENTIYF
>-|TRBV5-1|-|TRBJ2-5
TGCGCCAGCAGCGCTAGCGAGGCGACCCAGTACTTC
CASSASEATQYF